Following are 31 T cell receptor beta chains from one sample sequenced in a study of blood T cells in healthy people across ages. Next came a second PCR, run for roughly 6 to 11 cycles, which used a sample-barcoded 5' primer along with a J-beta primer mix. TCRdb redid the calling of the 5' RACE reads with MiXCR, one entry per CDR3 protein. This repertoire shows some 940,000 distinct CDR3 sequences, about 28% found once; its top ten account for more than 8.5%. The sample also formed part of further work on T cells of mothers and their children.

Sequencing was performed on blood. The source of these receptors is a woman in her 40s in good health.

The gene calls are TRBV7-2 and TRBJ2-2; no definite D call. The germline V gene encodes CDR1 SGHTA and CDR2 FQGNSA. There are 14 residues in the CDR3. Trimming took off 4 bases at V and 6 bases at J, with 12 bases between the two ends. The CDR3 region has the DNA TGTGCCAGCAGCTCACTATCAGGCGCCGGGGAGCTGTTTTTT. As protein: CASSSLSGAGELFF.

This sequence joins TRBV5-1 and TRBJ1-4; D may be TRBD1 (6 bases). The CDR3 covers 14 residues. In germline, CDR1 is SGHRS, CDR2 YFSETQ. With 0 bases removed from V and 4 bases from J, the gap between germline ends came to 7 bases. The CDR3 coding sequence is TGCGCCAGCAGCTTGGACAGGGATAATGAAAAACTGTTTTTT. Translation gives CASSLDRDNEKLFF.

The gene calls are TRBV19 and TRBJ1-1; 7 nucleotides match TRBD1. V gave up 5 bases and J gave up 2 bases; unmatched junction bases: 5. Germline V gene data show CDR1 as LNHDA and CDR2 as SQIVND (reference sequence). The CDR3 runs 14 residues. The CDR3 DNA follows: TGTGCCAGTAGTGCGGGACAGTACAACACTGAAGCTTTCTTT. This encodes CASSAGQYNTEAFF.

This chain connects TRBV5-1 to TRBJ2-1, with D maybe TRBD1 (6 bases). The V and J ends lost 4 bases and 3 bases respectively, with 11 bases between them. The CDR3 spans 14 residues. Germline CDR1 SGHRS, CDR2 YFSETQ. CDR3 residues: CASSRIGGYNEQFF. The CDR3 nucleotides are TGCGCCAGCAGCCGTATAGGGGGCTACAATGAGCAGTTCTTC.

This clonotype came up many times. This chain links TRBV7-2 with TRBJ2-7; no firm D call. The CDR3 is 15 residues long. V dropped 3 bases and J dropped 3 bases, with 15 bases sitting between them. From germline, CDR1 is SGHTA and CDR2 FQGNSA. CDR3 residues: CASSFDSQGVYEQYF. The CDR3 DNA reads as TGTGCCAGCAGCTTTGATTCGCAAGGAGTCTACGAGCAGTACTTC. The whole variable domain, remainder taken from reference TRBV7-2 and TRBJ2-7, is GAGVSQSPSNKVTEKGKDVELRCDPISGHTALYWYRQSLGQGLEFLIYFQGNSAPDKSGLPSDRFSAERTGGSVSTLTIQRTQQEDSAVYLCASSFDSQGVYEQYFGPGTRLTVT.

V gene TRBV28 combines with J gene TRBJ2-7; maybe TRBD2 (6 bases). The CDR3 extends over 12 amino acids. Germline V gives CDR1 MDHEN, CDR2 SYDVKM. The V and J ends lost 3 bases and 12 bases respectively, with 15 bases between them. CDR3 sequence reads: CASSFTRETRYF. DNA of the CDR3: TGTGCCAGCAGTTTTACCCGGGAGACCCGGTACTTC. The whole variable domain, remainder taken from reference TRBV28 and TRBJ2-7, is DVKVTQSSRYLVKRTGEKVFLECVQDMDHENMFWYRQDPGLGLRLIYFSYDVKMKEKGDIPEGYSVSREKKERFSLILESASTNQTSMYLCASSFTRETRYFGPGTRLTVT.

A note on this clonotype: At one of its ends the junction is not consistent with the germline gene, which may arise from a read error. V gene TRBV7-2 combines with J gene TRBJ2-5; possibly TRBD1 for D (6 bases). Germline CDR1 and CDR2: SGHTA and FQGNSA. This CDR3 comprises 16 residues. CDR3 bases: TGCGCCAGCAGCCAAGAAGTCGTCAGGGGTATACGAGAGCAGTACTTC. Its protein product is CASSQEVVRGIREQYF.

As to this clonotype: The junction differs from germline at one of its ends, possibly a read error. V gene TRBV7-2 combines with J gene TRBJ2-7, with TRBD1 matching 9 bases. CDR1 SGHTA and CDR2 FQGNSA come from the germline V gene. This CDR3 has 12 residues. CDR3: CVSSLDRGEQYF. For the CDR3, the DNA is TGTGTCAGCAGCTTGGACAGGGGCGAGCAGTACTTC.

The CDR3 region is CASSLEVQASSYEQYF. The CDR3, as DNA: TGTGCCAGCAGCTTAGAGGTTCAGGCTAGCTCCTACGAGCAGTACTTC. The rearrangement uses TRBV7-2 and TRBJ2-4; the D is unclear. The DNA end is more similar to TRBJ2-7, so the J call may be wrong. The CDR3 totals 16 residues. Germline V gives CDR1 SGHTA, CDR2 FQGNSA.

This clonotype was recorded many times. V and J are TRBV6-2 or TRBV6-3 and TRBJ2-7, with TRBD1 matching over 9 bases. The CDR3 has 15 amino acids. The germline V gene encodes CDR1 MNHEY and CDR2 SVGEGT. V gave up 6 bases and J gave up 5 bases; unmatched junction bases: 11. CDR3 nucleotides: TGTGCCAGCAGCGATCCGGGACAGGGTGTCCACGAGCAGTACTTC. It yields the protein CASSDPGQGVHEQYF.

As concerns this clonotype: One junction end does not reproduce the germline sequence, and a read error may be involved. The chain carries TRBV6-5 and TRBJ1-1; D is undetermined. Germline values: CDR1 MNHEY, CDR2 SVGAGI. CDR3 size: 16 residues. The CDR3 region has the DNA TGTGCCGGCAGAGACATGTCACGCCGTGGGAGCACTGAAGCTTTCTTT. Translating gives CAGRDMSRRGSTEAFF.

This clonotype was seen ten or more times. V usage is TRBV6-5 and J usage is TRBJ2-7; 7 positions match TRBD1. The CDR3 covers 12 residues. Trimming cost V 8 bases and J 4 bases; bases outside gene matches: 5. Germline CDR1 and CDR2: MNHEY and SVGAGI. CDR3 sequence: CASGDRGYEQYF. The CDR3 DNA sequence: TGTGCCAGCGGGGACAGAGGGTACGAGCAGTACTTC.

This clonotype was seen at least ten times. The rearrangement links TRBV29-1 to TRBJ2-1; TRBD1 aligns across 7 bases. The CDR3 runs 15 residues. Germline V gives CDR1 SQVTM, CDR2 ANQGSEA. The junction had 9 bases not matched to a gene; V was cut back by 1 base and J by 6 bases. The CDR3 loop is CSVEGGRGQGNEQFF. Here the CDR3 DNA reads TGCAGCGTTGAAGGCGGTAGGGGGCAGGGCAATGAGCAGTTCTTC.

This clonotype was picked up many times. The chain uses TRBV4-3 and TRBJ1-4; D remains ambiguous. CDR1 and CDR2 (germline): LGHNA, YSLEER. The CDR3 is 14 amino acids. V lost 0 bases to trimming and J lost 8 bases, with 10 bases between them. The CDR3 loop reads CASSQDLISEKLFF. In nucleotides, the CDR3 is TGCGCCAGCAGCCAAGATCTAATTTCGGAAAAACTGTTTTTT.

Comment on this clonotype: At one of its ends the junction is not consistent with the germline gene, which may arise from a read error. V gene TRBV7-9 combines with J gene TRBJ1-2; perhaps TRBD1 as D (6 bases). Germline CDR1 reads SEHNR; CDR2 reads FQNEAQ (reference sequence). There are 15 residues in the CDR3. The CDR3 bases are TGTGCCAGCACTAGGGTGGCAGGGGATAACTATGGCTACGCCTTC. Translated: CASTRVAGDNYGYAF.

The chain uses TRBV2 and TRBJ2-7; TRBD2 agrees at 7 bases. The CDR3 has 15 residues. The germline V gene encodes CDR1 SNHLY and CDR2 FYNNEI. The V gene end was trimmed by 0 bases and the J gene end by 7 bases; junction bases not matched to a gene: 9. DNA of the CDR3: TGTGCCAGCAGTGAAGCGGGGGACTACGTACGAGAGCAGTACTTC. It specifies CASSEAGDYVREQYF.

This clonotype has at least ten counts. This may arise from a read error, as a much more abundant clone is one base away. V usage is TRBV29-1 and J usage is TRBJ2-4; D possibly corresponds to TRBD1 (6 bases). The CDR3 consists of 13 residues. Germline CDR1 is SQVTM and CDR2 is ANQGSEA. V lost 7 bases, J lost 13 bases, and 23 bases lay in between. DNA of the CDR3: TGCAGCGGATCCGGGACAAGATTAAGTGAGCAGTACTTC. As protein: CSGSGTRLSEQYF.

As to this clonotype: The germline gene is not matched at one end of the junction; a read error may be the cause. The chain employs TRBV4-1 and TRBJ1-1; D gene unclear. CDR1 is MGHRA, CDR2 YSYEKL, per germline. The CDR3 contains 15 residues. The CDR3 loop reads CASSQQAVINTEAFF. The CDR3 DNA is TGCGCCAGCAGCCAACAGGCAGTCATAAACACTGAGGCTTTCTTT.

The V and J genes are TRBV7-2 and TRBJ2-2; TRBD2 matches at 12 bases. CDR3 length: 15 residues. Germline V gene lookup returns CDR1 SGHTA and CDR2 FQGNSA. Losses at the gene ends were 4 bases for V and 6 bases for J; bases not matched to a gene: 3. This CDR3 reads CASSYLAGGPGELFF. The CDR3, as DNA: TGTGCCAGCAGCTACCTAGCGGGGGGGCCCGGGGAGCTGTTTTTT.

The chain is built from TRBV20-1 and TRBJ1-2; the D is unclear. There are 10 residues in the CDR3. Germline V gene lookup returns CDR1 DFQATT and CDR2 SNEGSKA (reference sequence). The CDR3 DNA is TGCGGGGTAAGGGAGAATGGCTACACCTTC. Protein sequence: CGVRENGYTF.

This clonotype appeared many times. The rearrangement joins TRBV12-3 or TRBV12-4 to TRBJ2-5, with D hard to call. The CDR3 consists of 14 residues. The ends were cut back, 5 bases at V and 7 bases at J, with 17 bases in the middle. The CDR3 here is CASSPSAGSGTQYF. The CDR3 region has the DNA TGTGCCAGCAGTCCCTCCGCTGGAAGTGGGACCCAGTACTTC.

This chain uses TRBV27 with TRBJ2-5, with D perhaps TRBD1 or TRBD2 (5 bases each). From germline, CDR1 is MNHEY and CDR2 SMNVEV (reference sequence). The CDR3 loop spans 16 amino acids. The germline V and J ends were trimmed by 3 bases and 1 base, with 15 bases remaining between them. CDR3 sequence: CASSFFGTMPQETQYF. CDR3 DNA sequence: TGTGCCAGCAGTTTTTTCGGGACGATGCCCCAAGAGACCCAGTACTTC.

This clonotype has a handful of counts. The CDR3 region has the DNA TGCGCCAGCAGCTGGATCCGGGCTTCTGGCGAGGAAAACATTCAGTACTTC. It translates to CASSWIRASGEENIQYF. The V call is TRBV5-1, the J call TRBJ2-4; D gene uncertain. CDR3 length equals 17 residues. Germline CDR1 reads SGHRS; CDR2 reads YFSETQ. Trimming took 3 bases from V and 5 from J, leaving 21 bases between them.

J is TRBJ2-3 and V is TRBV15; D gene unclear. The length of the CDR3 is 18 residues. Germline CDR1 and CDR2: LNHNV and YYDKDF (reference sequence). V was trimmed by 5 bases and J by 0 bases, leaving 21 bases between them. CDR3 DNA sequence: TGTGCCACCAGCCTACCCCCCCACGCGGCCGCTAGCACAGATACGCAGTATTTT. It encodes CATSLPPHAAASTDTQYF.

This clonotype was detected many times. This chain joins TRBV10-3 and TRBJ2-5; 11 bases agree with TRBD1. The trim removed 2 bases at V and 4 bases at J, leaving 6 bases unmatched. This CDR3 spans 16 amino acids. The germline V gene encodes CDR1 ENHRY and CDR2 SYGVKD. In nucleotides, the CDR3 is TGTGCCATCAGTGAGCCGGGACAGGGGGGCGGAGAGACCCAGTACTTC. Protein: CAISEPGQGGGETQYF.

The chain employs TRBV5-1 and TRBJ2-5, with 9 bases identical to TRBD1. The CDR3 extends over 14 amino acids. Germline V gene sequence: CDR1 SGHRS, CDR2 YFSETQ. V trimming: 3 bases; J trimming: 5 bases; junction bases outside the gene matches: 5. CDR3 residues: CASSSTGGWETQYF. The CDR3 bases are TGCGCCAGCAGCTCCACAGGGGGCTGGGAGACCCAGTACTTC.

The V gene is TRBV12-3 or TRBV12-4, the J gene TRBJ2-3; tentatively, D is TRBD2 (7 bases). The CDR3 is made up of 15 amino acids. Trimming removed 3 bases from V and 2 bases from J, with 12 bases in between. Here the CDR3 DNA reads TGTGCCAGCAGTTTTGTGGCGGGGGCCACAGATACGCAGTATTTT. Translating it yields CASSFVAGATDTQYF.

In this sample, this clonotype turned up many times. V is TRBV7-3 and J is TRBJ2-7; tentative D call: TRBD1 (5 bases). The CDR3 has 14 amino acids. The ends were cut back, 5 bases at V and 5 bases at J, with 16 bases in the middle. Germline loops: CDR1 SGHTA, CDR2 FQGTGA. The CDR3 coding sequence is TGTGCCAGCAGCCTCCGGGCCCTGGACAACGAGCAGTACTTC. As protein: CASSLRALDNEQYF.

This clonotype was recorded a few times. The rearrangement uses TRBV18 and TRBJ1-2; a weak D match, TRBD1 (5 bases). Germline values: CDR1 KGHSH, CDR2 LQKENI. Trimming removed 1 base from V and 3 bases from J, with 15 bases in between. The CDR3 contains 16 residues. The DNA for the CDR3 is TGTGCCAGCTCACCACGCCAGGGAGGAAAGGACTATGGCTACACCTTC. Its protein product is CASSPRQGGKDYGYTF.

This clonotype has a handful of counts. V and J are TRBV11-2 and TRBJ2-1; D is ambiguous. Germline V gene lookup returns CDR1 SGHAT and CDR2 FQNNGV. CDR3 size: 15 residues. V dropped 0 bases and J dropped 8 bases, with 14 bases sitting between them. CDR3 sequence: CASSLEATVIDEQFF. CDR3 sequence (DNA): TGTGCCAGCAGCTTAGAAGCAACAGTAATAGATGAGCAGTTCTTC.

CDR3 residues: CSVTPGQGQSGNTIYF. CDR3 nucleotides: TGCAGCGTTACTCCGGGACAGGGGCAATCGGGAAACACCATATATTTT. This chain connects TRBV29-1 to TRBJ1-3, with 10 nucleotides matching TRBD1. The CDR3 has 16 residues. Germline V gene data show CDR1 as SQVTM and CDR2 as ANQGSEA. Unmatched junction bases numbered 11, after V lost 5 bases and J lost 4 bases.